The 29 T cell receptor beta chains presented below share a single source sample, sequenced in a study of T-cell memory formation after mild COVID-19. Each CDR3 protein is one row after TCRdb ran MiXCR on the 5' RACE reads. The sample has approximately 150,000 distinct CDR3 sequences, about a fifth seen once. Sequenced input: PBMCs or a T cell subset sorted from them (not recorded which). All receptors come from an adult woman who had mild COVID-19 (a few samples of this study predate the infection). Cell type and time point are not known.

This chain's CDR3 is CASSPGTITEAFF. The CDR3 coding sequence is TGTGCCAGCAGCCCCGGGACCATCACTGAAGCTTTCTTT. The J gene is TRBJ1-1, the V gene TRBV7-3; possible D gene TRBD1, 5 bases. V was pared by 5 bases and J by 4 bases, with 11 bases between. Germline values: CDR1 SGHTA, CDR2 FQGTGA. The CDR3 is made up of 13 amino acids.

A remark on this clonotype: The CDR3 carries no conserved terminal phenylalanine or tryptophan, so it likely arises from a read error. J is TRBJ2-1 and V is TRBV7-9, with D possibly TRBD1 on 7 matching bases. Germline V gene lookup returns CDR1 SEHNR and CDR2 FQNEAQ (reference sequence). V lost 4 bases to trimming and J lost 6 bases, with 16 bases between them. The length of the CDR3 is 15 residues. The DNA of the CDR3 is TGTGCCAGCAGCTCCTACAGGGGAGGCCGCAATGAGCAGTTCTTA. Encoded protein: CASSSYRGGRNEQFL.

This clonotype has a handful of counts. The CDR3 here is CASSLGLSFSEKLFF. The CDR3 DNA is TGTGCCAGCAGCTTGGGGCTCAGTTTTTCCGAAAAACTGTTTTTT. The rearrangement uses TRBV5-5 and TRBJ1-4; unclear D gene. This CDR3 has 15 amino acids. In germline, CDR1 is SGHKS, CDR2 YYEKEE (reference sequence). Deletions cut 0 bases from V and 8 bases from J, with 14 bases between.

V gene TRBV11-2 combines with J gene TRBJ2-5; weak D call: TRBD2 (5 bases). Trimming left V 2 bases short and J 5 bases short, with 12 bases between. CDR3 length: 14 residues. Germline V gene sequence: CDR1 SGHAT, CDR2 FQNNGV. CDR3 nucleotide sequence: TGTGCCAGCAGCTTAATGGAGGCCGTGGAGACCCAGTACTTC. Residues: CASSLMEAVETQYF.

Only a few counts were recorded for this clonotype. The DNA of the CDR3 is TGTGCCAGCAGCCAAGGGCAGGGGGCCTCCTACGAGCAGTACTTC. Amino acids: CASSQGQGASYEQYF. This chain uses TRBV4-2 with TRBJ2-7, with 8 bases that match TRBD1. The germline V gene has CDR1 LGHNA and CDR2 YNFKEQ. With V trimmed by 1 base and J by 0 bases, 2 bases remained unmatched. This CDR3 region has 15 residues.

This clonotype was observed a few times. The V and J genes are TRBV20-1 and TRBJ2-1, with 8 positions matching TRBD2. Germline V gives CDR1 DFQATT, CDR2 SNEGSKA (reference sequence). V shed 8 bases, J shed 3 bases, and the junction held 6 bases outside the gene matches. The CDR3 contains 13 residues. As DNA, the CDR3 is TGCAGTCTCACTAGCGGACTCTACAATGAGCAGTTCTTC. It translates to CSLTSGLYNEQFF.

V gene TRBV12-3 or TRBV12-4 combines with J gene TRBJ2-2; 9 nucleotides align to TRBD1. This CDR3 region has 16 residues. V was pared by 6 bases and J by 3 bases, with 8 bases of the junction left unmatched. In DNA, the CDR3 is TGTGCCAGCAGCCCTTCGACAGGGGGTTACACCGGGGAGCTGTTTTTT. Its translation is CASSPSTGGYTGELFF.

The chain combines TRBV5-1 with TRBJ1-6; D is undetermined. Germline V gives CDR1 SGHRS, CDR2 YFSETQ. The germline V and J ends were trimmed by 0 bases and 10 bases, with 17 bases remaining between them. CDR3 length: 16 amino acids. CDR3 residues: CASSLAPISAGSPLHF. The CDR3 DNA reads TGCGCCAGCAGCTTGGCCCCCATCTCGGCGGGCTCACCCCTCCACTTT. The full variable domain, completed using reference TRBV5-1 and TRBJ1-6, is KAGVTQTPRYLIKTRGQQVTLSCSPISGHRSVSWYQQTPGQGLQFLFEYFSETQRNKGNFPGRFSGRQFSNSRSEMNVSTLELGDSALYLCASSLAPISAGSPLHFGNGTRLTVT.

V and J are TRBV12-3 or TRBV12-4 and TRBJ1-2, with D possibly being TRBD1 (6 bases). The ends were cut back, 2 bases at V and 5 bases at J, with 9 bases in the middle. The CDR3 spans 13 residues. The CDR3 here is CASSLSDSYGYTF. The DNA for the CDR3 is TGTGCCAGCAGTTTATCGGACAGTTATGGCTACACCTTC.

This clonotype occurred a few times. This chain uses TRBV5-6 with TRBJ2-7, with TRBD1 identical over 10 bases. Germline-derived CDR1 and CDR2 are SGHDT and YYEEEE. V was pared by 3 bases and J by 5 bases, with 8 bases of the junction left unmatched. The CDR3 contains 15 residues. The CDR3 DNA is TGTGCCAGCAGCTCAACCGGGACAGGGGATCACGAGCAGTACTTC. Protein: CASSSTGTGDHEQYF.

The chain links TRBV6-1 to TRBJ2-7; 12 bases line up with TRBD2. This CDR3 has 15 residues. Trimming cost V 6 bases and J 5 bases; bases outside gene matches: 8. Germline CDR1 MNHNS, CDR2 SASEGT. The CDR3 region has the DNA TGTGCCAGCAGGGGAGGGACTAGCGGGTTCCACGAGCAGTACTTC. The encoded protein is CASRGGTSGFHEQYF.

This clonotype was detected a few times. V gene TRBV30 combines with J gene TRBJ2-3; D unresolved. The CDR3 is 12 amino acids. Trimming removed 0 bases at V and 12 bases at J, with 13 bases between. The germline CDR1 and CDR2 sequences are GTSNPN and SVGIG (reference sequence). As DNA, the CDR3 is TGTGCCTGGAGTGTATGGGCAGGTAGCCAGTATTTT. Amino acid sequence: CAWSVWAGSQYF.

This clonotype was counted a few times. This chain links TRBV9 with TRBJ2-7; no reliable D call. Germline V gene sequence: CDR1 SGDLS, CDR2 YYNGEE. This CDR3 spans 14 amino acids. Trimming removed 3 bases from V and 5 bases from J, with 15 bases in between. DNA of the CDR3: TGTGCCAGCAGCGGCCGGGCCACCAGCGACGAGCAGTACTTC. It translates to CASSGRATSDEQYF.

The V and J genes are TRBV5-1 and TRBJ2-3, with TRBD2 identical over 7 bases. The junction had 6 bases not matched to a gene; V was cut back by 4 bases and J by 4 bases. Germline CDR1 is SGHRS and CDR2 is YFSETQ. This CDR3 comprises 14 residues. The CDR3 region is CASSLGGSADTQYF. In DNA, the CDR3 is TGCGCCAGCAGCCTGGGCGGGAGTGCAGATACGCAGTATTTT.

The rearrangement joins TRBV12-3 or TRBV12-4 to TRBJ1-1; a weak D match, TRBD1 (6 bases). The CDR3 is made up of 13 amino acids. V lost 6 bases and J lost 4, with 12 bases in between. CDR3 sequence (DNA): TGTGCCAGCAGCTTCAACAGGGCCACTGAAGCTTTCTTT. Translating gives CASSFNRATEAFF.

This clonotype occurred a few times. The rearrangement links TRBV20-1 to TRBJ1-5, with no clear D. The germline CDR1 and CDR2 sequences are DFQATT and SNEGSKA (reference sequence). The germline V and J ends were trimmed by 1 base and 0 bases, with 4 bases remaining between them. This CDR3 is built from 13 residues. The CDR3 nucleotides are TGCAGTGCTAGAGCGGATAGCAATCAGCCCCAGCATTTT. Amino acid sequence: CSARADSNQPQHF.

The rearrangement joins TRBV2 to TRBJ1-1; D possibly corresponds to TRBD1 (6 bases). Germline-derived CDR1 and CDR2 are SNHLY and FYNNEI. This CDR3 region has 14 residues. The V end lost 9 bases, the J end lost 1 base, and 15 bases lay between the germline ends. The CDR3 DNA reads TGTGCCAGTGGGGAAGGCAGGGGGAACACTGAAGCTTTCTTT. It is translated as CASGEGRGNTEAFF.

This clonotype was counted a few times. The J gene is TRBJ2-1, the V gene TRBV27; TRBD1 matches 7 bases. V lost 4 bases to trimming and J lost 3 bases; unmatched junction nucleotides: 12. CDR1 is MNHEY, CDR2 SMNVEV, per germline (reference sequence). This CDR3 comprises 17 residues. As DNA, the CDR3 is TGTGCCAGCAGTTCCGAACGCACAGGGGTCCGCTACAATGAGCAGTTCTTC. It specifies CASSSERTGVRYNEQFF.

The rearrangement links TRBV12-3 or TRBV12-4 to TRBJ1-2; a possible D gene is TRBD1 (5 bases). This CDR3 has 15 residues. The V end lost 3 bases, the J end lost 0 bases, and 11 bases lay between the germline ends. The CDR3 here is CASSFGQGANYGYTF. DNA for the CDR3: TGTGCCAGCAGTTTCGGGCAGGGAGCTAACTATGGCTACACCTTC.

The sample holds a few counts of this clonotype. The genes are TRBV24-1 and TRBJ1-1, with TRBD1 matching 9 bases. The V gene's germline CDR1 is KGHDR and CDR2 SFDVKD. The trim removed 3 bases at V and 4 bases at J, leaving 5 bases unmatched. CDR3 size: 15 residues. The CDR3 DNA follows: TGTGCCACCAGTGATGGGACAGGGTCTGGCACTGAAGCTTTCTTT. This gives the protein CATSDGTGSGTEAFF.

The chain carries TRBV5-6 and TRBJ1-1, with D unresolved. V dropped 0 bases and J dropped 6 bases, with 6 bases sitting between them. This CDR3 comprises 12 residues. The V gene's germline CDR1 is SGHDT and CDR2 YYEEEE. This chain's CDR3 is CASSLASSEAFF. The CDR3, as DNA: TGTGCCAGCAGCTTGGCGAGCTCTGAAGCTTTCTTT.

This clonotype has just a few counts. This chain joins TRBV5-1 and TRBJ2-7; no reliable D call. V lost 5 bases, J lost 0 bases, and 15 bases lay in between. The CDR3 runs to 15 residues. Germline V gene lookup returns CDR1 SGHRS and CDR2 YFSETQ. This CDR3 is CASRPLSGSSYEQYF. The CDR3 DNA is TGCGCCAGCAGACCTCTCAGTGGCAGCTCCTACGAGCAGTACTTC.

This clonotype was seen a few times. The chain combines TRBV2 with TRBJ2-6; D is ambiguous. The CDR3 contains 15 residues. V dropped 5 bases and J dropped 2 bases, with 10 bases sitting between them. CDR1 is SNHLY, CDR2 FYNNEI, per germline. As DNA, the CDR3 is TGTGCCAGCAGTAAGGCGGCTGCTGGGGCCAACGTCCTGACTTTC. It translates to CASSKAAAGANVLTF.

This clonotype was found a few times. The chain carries TRBV7-8 and TRBJ2-1, with D tentatively TRBD1 or TRBD2 (5 bases each). Trimming took 5 bases from V and 6 from J, leaving 17 bases between them. CDR1 is SGHVS and CDR2 is FQNEAQ in the germline V gene. This CDR3 comprises 15 residues. CDR3 bases: TGTGCCAGCAGCCCTACCGGGACGACGAGCAATGAGCAGTTCTTC. Encoded protein: CASSPTGTTSNEQFF.

This chain joins TRBV7-9 and TRBJ2-3; D unclear. CDR1 is SEHNR and CDR2 is FQNEAQ in the germline V gene (reference sequence). V lost 5 bases to trimming and J lost 4 bases, with 10 bases between them. The CDR3 spans 13 residues. The CDR3 DNA sequence: TGTGCCAGCAGCCTCGCCCTAGCAGATACGCAGTATTTT. It yields the protein CASSLALADTQYF.

This clonotype was detected a few times. The rearrangement links TRBV6-5 to TRBJ2-1; D unclear. The V gene's germline CDR1 is MNHEY and CDR2 SVGAGI. The CDR3 spans 15 residues. The germline V and J ends were trimmed by 4 bases and 7 bases, with 17 bases remaining between them. CDR3 sequence: CASSSLTLGWNEQFF. Written as DNA, the CDR3 is TGTGCCAGCAGTTCCTTAACCCTTGGGTGGAATGAGCAGTTCTTC.

This clonotype has only a few counts. The chain carries TRBV29-1 and TRBJ2-3; D is unresolved. The CDR3 contains 13 residues. V lost 7 bases and J lost 2, with 13 bases in between. Germline V CDR1 and CDR2: SQVTM, ANQGSEA. CDR3: CSAVQSHTDTQYF. CDR3 sequence (DNA): TGCAGCGCCGTTCAGTCCCACACAGATACGCAGTATTTT.

The rearrangement uses TRBV20-1 and TRBJ1-5; 8 positions agree with TRBD1. CDR1 is DFQATT and CDR2 is SNEGSKA in the germline V gene (reference sequence). Germline trimming cut 7 bases from V and 3 bases from J; bases unmatched to any gene: 5. This CDR3 is 13 amino acids long. The CDR3 sequence: CSVQTGVNQPQHF. The DNA of the CDR3 is TGCAGTGTCCAGACAGGGGTCAATCAGCCCCAGCATTTT.

The V call is TRBV15, the J call TRBJ1-5; TRBD1 is a possible D gene (5 bases). This CDR3 contains 13 residues. Germline lookup yields CDR1 LNHNV and CDR2 YYDKDF (reference sequence). V was pared by 11 bases and J by 2 bases, with 13 bases between. CDR3 loop: CAAGTIGNQPQHF. The CDR3 DNA follows: TGTGCCGCCGGGACTATAGGCAATCAGCCCCAGCATTTT.